These 3 T cell receptor beta chains share one sample of origin, sequenced in a study of CD8 T cells in Susac syndrome. An amount of RNA that ranged from roughly 0.5 to 1 ug was reverse transcribed with random hexamers. Using its own MiXCR run on the immunoSEQ multiplex PCR reads, TCRdb lists one record per CDR3 protein. The data contain fewer than 150,000 distinct CDR3 sequences, 95% of them seen just once; the ten biggest clones take up under 0.2%. Input material: CD8+ T cells from PBMCs. The receptor set was obtained from a human donor with Susac syndrome.

This clonotype was observed a single time. The J gene is TRBJ2-3, the V gene TRBV11-2, with a possible D match to TRBD1 (6 bases). The V and J ends lost 1 base and 11 bases respectively, with 10 bases between them. This CDR3 region has 12 residues. CDR1 is SGHAT, CDR2 FQNNGV, per germline. The CDR3: CASSLVGRGQYF. In DNA form, the CDR3 reads TGTGCCAGCAGCTTAGTGGGCAGGGGGCAGTATTTT.

This CDR3 reads CASSYWGQPYEQYF. The DNA for the CDR3 is TGTGCCAGCAGTTACTGGGGACAGCCCTACGAGCAGTACTTC. This chain links TRBV6-5 with TRBJ2-7, with 7 bases that match TRBD1. With 1 base clipped from V and 2 bases from J, the junction kept 2 bases outside the gene matches. CDR1 is MNHEY and CDR2 is SVGAGI in the germline V gene. The CDR3 covers 14 residues.

The V and J genes are TRBV11-2 and TRBJ2-1; the match to TRBD1 covers 9 bases. V was clipped by 5 bases and J by 5 bases; unmatched bases: 13. CDR1 SGHAT and CDR2 FQNNGV come from the germline V gene. The CDR3 has 17 residues. CDR3: CASSHGRDRVLHNEQFF. CDR3 DNA sequence: TGTGCCAGCAGCCACGGAAGGGACAGGGTTCTCCACAATGAGCAGTTCTTC.